This T cell receptor (beta chain) originates from a study of T cell repertoires in cytomegalovirus infection. The study's findings and limits: Identification of carriers of CMV plus the relevant HLA was performed using cumulative public TCR beta family frequency. Dominant in the ex vivo response were TCR beta clonotypes restricted by HLA-C and specific for CMV.

In the case of this clonotype: Its matching antigen is unknown.

Germline assignment: CDR1 MNHNY and CDR2 SVGAGI (reference sequence). The V end lost 0 bases, the J end lost 8 bases, and 16 bases lay between the germline ends. The CDR3 is made up of 15 amino acids. TCRdb re-called the reads with MiXCR, one entry per CDR3 protein. The sample contains under 7,000 distinct CDR3 sequences, about half of which appear only once. This TCR came from a human donor in good health (CMV status not recorded). Some clones in this sample may be carry-over from other donors' samples. The chain carries TRBV6-6 and TRBJ1-2; D possibly corresponds to TRBD1 (6 bases). What was sequenced was PBMCs, sequenced either directly or after in vitro stimulation (not recorded which). CDR3 residues: CASSYSHRQGKGYTF. For the CDR3, the DNA is TGTGCCAGCAGTTACTCACATAGGCAGGGGAAAGGCTACACCTTC.